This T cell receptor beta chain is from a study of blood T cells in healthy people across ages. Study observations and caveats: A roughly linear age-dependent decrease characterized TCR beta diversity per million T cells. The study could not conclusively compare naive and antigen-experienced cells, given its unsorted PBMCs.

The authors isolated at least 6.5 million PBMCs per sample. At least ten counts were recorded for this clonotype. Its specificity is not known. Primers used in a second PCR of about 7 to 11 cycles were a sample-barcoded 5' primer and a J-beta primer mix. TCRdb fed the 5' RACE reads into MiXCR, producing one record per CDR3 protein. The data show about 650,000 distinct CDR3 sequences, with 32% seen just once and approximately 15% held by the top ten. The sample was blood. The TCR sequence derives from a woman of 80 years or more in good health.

This chain's CDR3 is CSVVTGTGAYNEQFF. Here the CDR3 DNA reads TGCAGCGTTGTAACCGGGACAGGGGCCTACAATGAGCAGTTCTTC. The chain is built from TRBV29-1 and TRBJ2-1, with TRBD1 matching 10 bases. The trim removed 4 bases at V and 2 bases at J, leaving 5 bases unmatched. Germline V gene lookup returns CDR1 SQVTM and CDR2 ANQGSEA. This CDR3 has 15 residues.